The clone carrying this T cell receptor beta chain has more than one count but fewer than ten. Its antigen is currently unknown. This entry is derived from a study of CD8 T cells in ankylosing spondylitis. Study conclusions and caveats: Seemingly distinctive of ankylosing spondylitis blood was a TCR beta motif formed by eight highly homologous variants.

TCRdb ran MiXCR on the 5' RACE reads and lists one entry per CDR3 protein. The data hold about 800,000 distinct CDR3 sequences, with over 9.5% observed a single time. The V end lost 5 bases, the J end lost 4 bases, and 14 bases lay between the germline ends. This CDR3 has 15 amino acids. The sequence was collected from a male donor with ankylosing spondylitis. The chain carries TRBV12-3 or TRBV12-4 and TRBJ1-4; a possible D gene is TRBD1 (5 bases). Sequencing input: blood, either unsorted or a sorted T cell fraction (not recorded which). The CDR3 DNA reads TGTGCCAGCAGTCGCCCGGGACGGCTTAATGAAAAACTGTTTTTT. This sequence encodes CASSRPGRLNEKLFF.